A selection of T cell receptor beta chains follows, all from one sample in a study of beta chain features in type 1 diabetes. Clones were read by immunoSEQ multiplex PCR, and TCRdb kept only the in-frame ones, dropping some. The sample contains about 270,000 clones, about 13% of which appear only once. Input material: naive CD4+ T cells from blood. All receptors derive from a man in his thirties or forties with type 1 diabetes. CDR3s include the opening cysteine and the closing phenylalanine or tryptophan. The D gene is left open where the match is weak. Not every row has a clone size; where given, it reads once, few, many or a size class.

j_gene	abundance	d_gene	v_gene	CDR3aa	CDR3nt
TRBJ1-4	.	.	TRBV7-9	CASSPPVATNEKLFF	TGTGCCAGCAGCCCGCCGGTGGCAACTAATGAAAAACTGTTTTTT
TRBJ2-1	.	TRBD2	TRBV4-1	CASSQGLAGGGEQFF	TGCGCCAGCAGCCAGGGACTAGCGGGAGGCGGTGAGCAGTTCTTC
TRBJ2-4	few	.	TRBV30	CAWKYTGIDIQYF	TGTGCCTGGAAATATACAGGAATCGACATTCAGTACTTC
TRBJ2-2	.	.	TRBV5-1	CASSLQGRNTGELFF	TGCGCCAGCAGCTTGCAGGGGAGAAACACCGGGGAGCTGTTTTTT
TRBJ1-3	.	.	TRBV6-1	CASSTQGRGNTIYF	TGTGCCAGCAGTACACAGGGTCGCGGAAACACCATATATTTT
TRBJ2-7	.	TRBD1	TRBV28	CASRETGTGVYEQYF	TGTGCCAGCAGGGAGACCGGGACAGGGGTCTACGAGCAGTACTTC
TRBJ2-7	.	TRBD2	TRBV9	CASSPGPGLAGEYEQYF	TGTGCCAGCAGCCCCGGACCGGGACTAGCGGGAGAATACGAGCAGTACTTC
TRBJ2-7	few	TRBD1	TRBV29-1	CSVDPGQGRYEQYF	TGCAGCGTTGACCCGGGACAGGGTAGATACGAGCAGTACTTC
TRBJ2-3	few	.	TRBV2	CASSAFTDTQYF	TGTGCCAGCAGTGCCTTTACAGATACGCAGTATTTT
TRBJ2-5	few	TRBD2	TRBV11-1	CASSLRGRGPQETQYF	TGTGCCAGCAGCTTACGCGGGAGGGGGCCTCAAGAGACCCAGTACTTC
TRBJ2-7	.	TRBD1	TRBV5-1	CASSSGQVRSYEQYF	TGCGCCAGCAGCTCGGGACAGGTCCGCTCCTACGAGCAGTACTTC
TRBJ2-1	.	.	TRBV6-5	CASSYLRGAYNEQFF	TGTGCCAGCAGTTACTTGCGCGGCGCCTACAATGAGCAGTTCTTC
TRBJ2-7	once	.	TRBV14	CASSPGYEQYF	TGTGCCAGCAGTCCGGGGTACGAGCAGTACTTC
TRBJ2-1	few	TRBD2	TRBV2	CASSREGLDNEQFF	TGTGCCAGCAGTCGGGAGGGCCTCGACAATGAGCAGTTCTTC
TRBJ1-2	few	.	TRBV13	CASSLTANYGYTF	TGTGCCAGCAGCCTCACAGCTAACTATGGCTACACCTTC
TRBJ1-5	few	.	TRBV7-8	CASSLAGVSNQPQHF	TGTGCCAGCAGCTTGGCAGGGGTTAGCAATCAGCCCCAGCATTTT
TRBJ2-2	few	TRBD2	TRBV5-1	CASSLGLAGVATGELFF	TGCGCCAGCAGCTTGGGACTAGCTGGAGTGGCCACCGGGGAGCTGTTTTTT
TRBJ2-3	.	.	TRBV9	CASSGLAANQDTQYF	TGTGCCAGCAGCGGATTAGCGGCGAATCAAGATACGCAGTATTTT
TRBJ2-1	few	.	TRBV5-1	CASSLEGGPPWRDEQFF	TGCGCCAGCAGCTTGGAAGGAGGCCCGCCTTGGCGGGATGAGCAGTTCTTC
TRBJ1-1	.	.	TRBV29-1	CSVEFGGRRDTEAFF	TGCAGCGTTGAATTTGGAGGAAGGCGGGACACTGAAGCTTTCTTT
TRBJ2-7	.	.	TRBV5-4	CASSPGGLLAYEQYF	TGTGCCAGCAGCCCGGGCGGGCTCCTTGCCTACGAGCAGTACTTC
TRBJ2-3	few	.	TRBV7-2	CASSLVLGDTQYF	TGTGCCAGCAGCTTAGTTCTAGGAGATACGCAGTATTTT
TRBJ2-1	.	TRBD2	TRBV5-4	CASSPPGTRRHEQFF	TGTGCCAGCAGCCCGCCCGGGACTAGGAGGCATGAGCAGTTCTTC
TRBJ2-1	few	.	TRBV5-1	CASSLAYRGGEQFF	TGCGCCAGCAGCTTGGCCTACAGGGGAGGCGAGCAGTTCTTC
TRBJ1-2	few	.	TRBV7-9	CASSPTSGNYGYTF	TGTGCCAGCAGCCCAACGTCGGGAAACTATGGCTACACCTTC
TRBJ2-5	few	.	TRBV7-3	CASSLSLRETQYF	TGTGCCAGCAGCTTAAGCCTGAGAGAGACCCAGTACTTC